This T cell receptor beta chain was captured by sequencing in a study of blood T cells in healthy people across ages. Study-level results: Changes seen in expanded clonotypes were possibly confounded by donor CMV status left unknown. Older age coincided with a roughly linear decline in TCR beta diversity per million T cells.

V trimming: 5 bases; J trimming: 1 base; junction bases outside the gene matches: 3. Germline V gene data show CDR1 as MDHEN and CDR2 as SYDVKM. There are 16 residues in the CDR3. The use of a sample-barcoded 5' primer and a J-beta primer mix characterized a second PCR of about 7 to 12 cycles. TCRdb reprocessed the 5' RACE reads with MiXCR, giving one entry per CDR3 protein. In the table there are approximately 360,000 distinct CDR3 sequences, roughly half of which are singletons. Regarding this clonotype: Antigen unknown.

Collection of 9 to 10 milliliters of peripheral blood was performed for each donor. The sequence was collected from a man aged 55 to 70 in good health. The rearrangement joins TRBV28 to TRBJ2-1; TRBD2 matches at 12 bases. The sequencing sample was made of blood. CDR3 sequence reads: CASSLGLAGSYNEQFF. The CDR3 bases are TGTGCCAGCAGTCTAGGACTAGCGGGATCCTACAATGAGCAGTTCTTC.